The sequence of this T cell receptor beta chain was determined in a study of blood T cell repertoires in COVID-19. For the study at large: The analysed material was cDNA or gDNA that came from T cells, B-cell-depleted T cells, or PBMCs.

Repertoires were generated with immunoSEQ multiplex PCR, while TCRdb's copy carries only in-frame clones and drops some. The table has approximately 62,000 clones, about 90% seen once. This CDR3 has 15 residues. With 2 bases clipped from V and 6 bases from J, the junction kept 7 bases outside the gene matches. Germline CDR1 WNHNN, CDR2 SYGVQD (reference sequence). This receptor was obtained from a human donor with active COVID-19. The donor label of this sample is uncertain. The V call is TRBV10-1, the J call TRBJ2-5; TRBD1 agrees at 9 bases. The sequenced sample consisted of peripheral blood. The CDR3 loop reads CASSEPGQGTKTQYF. In nucleotides, the CDR3 is TGCGCCAGCAGTGAGCCCGGACAGGGGACGAAGACCCAGTACTTC.